Below are 20 T cell receptor beta chains sequenced from a single sample in a study of blood T cell repertoires in COVID-19. Some clones are missing from TCRdb's copy, which holds only in-frame ones; the method was immunoSEQ multiplex PCR. The table records some 120,000 clones, around 87% of them present only once. Sequenced input: peripheral blood. Source of these receptors: a woman aged 55-70 years with acute or convalescent COVID-19.

V usage is TRBV30 and J usage is TRBJ2-5, with 13 nucleotides matching TRBD2. This CDR3 comprises 15 residues. V lost 5 bases and J lost 4; bases outside the gene matches: 7. Germline V gene data show CDR1 as GTSNPN and CDR2 as SVGIG (reference sequence). CDR3 DNA sequence: TGTGCCTGGGGAGGGACTAGCGGGAAGATAGAGACCCAGTACTTC. It translates to CAWGGTSGKIETQYF.

The table lists this clone with a few counts. The chain links TRBV20-1 to TRBJ2-7, with a weak D call TRBD1 (5 bases). CDR1 is DFQATT and CDR2 is SNEGSKA in the germline V gene (reference sequence). There are 14 residues in the CDR3. Trimming shortened V by 3 bases and J by 7 bases, and 19 bases separated the two germline ends. Written as DNA, the CDR3 is TGCAGTGCTAGTACAGGCGGAACGTCCGGGGAGCAGTACGTC. It translates to CSASTGGTSGEQYV.

V usage is TRBV11-3 and J usage is TRBJ1-3; perhaps TRBD1 as D (5 bases). The V gene lost 4 bases and the J gene lost 2 bases, with 9 bases spanning the gap. Germline-derived CDR1 and CDR2 are SGHNT and YENEEA. There are 14 residues in the CDR3. The CDR3 is CASSYQGTGNTIYF. The CDR3 DNA sequence: TGTGCCAGCAGCTATCAGGGTACTGGAAACACCATATATTTT.

The V call is TRBV18, the J call TRBJ1-1; 12 nucleotides line up with TRBD1. Per the germline V gene, CDR1 is KGHSH and CDR2 is LQKENI. The CDR3 sequence is 18 residues long. V was pared by 0 bases and J by 0 bases, with 5 bases of the junction left unmatched. The CDR3: CASSPPRGQGALNTEAFF. CDR3 in DNA: TGTGCCAGCTCACCACCGCGGGGACAGGGGGCATTGAACACTGAAGCTTTCTTT.

The chain joins TRBV19 to TRBJ1-5, with D unclear. The V end was cut by 1 base, the J end by 10 bases, with 8 bases between. This CDR3 spans 12 amino acids. The germline V gene encodes CDR1 LNHDA and CDR2 SQIVND (reference sequence). This chain's CDR3 is CASSIVGGPQHF. The CDR3 DNA is TGTGCCAGTAGTATAGTTGGAGGCCCCCAGCATTTT.

This chain uses TRBV28 with TRBJ2-7, with TRBD2 identical over 7 bases. The CDR3 consists of 14 residues. V shed 0 bases and J 10 bases; nucleotides not matched to a gene: 9. Germline CDR1 reads MDHEN; CDR2 reads SYDVKM. The DNA of the CDR3 is TGTGCCAGCAGTTTATGGGCGGGAGAGAGGAGTCAGTACTTC. The encoded protein is CASSLWAGERSQYF. Full variable domain (remainder filled in from reference TRBV28 and TRBJ2-7): DVKVTQSSRYLVKRTGEKVFLECVQDMDHENMFWYRQDPGLGLRLIYFSYDVKMKEKGDIPEGYSVSREKKERFSLILESASTNQTSMYLCASSLWAGERSQYFGPGTRLTVT.

This clone was found a few times. This sequence joins TRBV9 and TRBJ2-1, with 10 bases matching TRBD2. CDR3 length equals 15 residues. V trimming: 3 bases; J trimming: 4 bases; junction bases outside the gene matches: 4. Germline lookup yields CDR1 SGDLS and CDR2 YYNGEE. CDR3 sequence reads: CASSETSGTYNEQFF. CDR3 in DNA: TGTGCCAGCAGCGAAACTAGCGGGACTTACAATGAGCAGTTCTTC.

This clone appeared a single time. The chain has TRBV18 and TRBJ2-2; TRBD2 aligns across 12 bases. The CDR3 is 17 amino acids. CDR1 and CDR2 from the germline V gene are KGHSH and LQKENI. V was clipped by 3 bases and J by 4 bases; unmatched bases: 6. The CDR3 protein is CASSPSSGRALTGELFF. In DNA form, the CDR3 reads TGTGCCAGCTCACCGTCTAGCGGGAGGGCCCTCACCGGGGAGCTGTTTTTT.

The CDR3 sequence is CASSVVGGGTEAFF. The CDR3 coding sequence is TGTGCCAGCAGCGTAGTGGGGGGTGGCACTGAAGCTTTCTTT. V and J are TRBV7-8 and TRBJ1-1, with D perhaps TRBD1 (5 bases). CDR1 is SGHVS and CDR2 is FQNEAQ in the germline V gene. The CDR3 is 14 residues long. V dropped 5 bases and J dropped 4 bases, with 14 bases sitting between them.

The J gene is TRBJ2-5, the V gene TRBV12-2; the table names TRBD2, a call not compared with the DNA. TRBV12-2 is labeled a pseudogene. The CDR3 runs to 16 residues. CDR3 amino acids: CASRLVAGGPCETQYF. The CDR3 nucleotides are TGTGCAAGTCGCTTAGTTGCGGGAGGGCCCTGTGAGACCCAGTACTTC.

The genes are TRBV28 and TRBJ2-3; 7 nucleotides align to TRBD2. Trimming at V came to 2 bases and at J to 5 bases, leaving 1 base not matched to a gene. Germline V lookup: CDR1 MDHEN, CDR2 SYDVKM. The CDR3 length is 13 residues. Written as DNA, the CDR3 is TGTGCCAGCAGTTTAACGGGGGGAGATACGCAGTATTTT. Translating gives CASSLTGGDTQYF. Combining the CDR3 with reference TRBV28 and TRBJ2-3 gives the whole variable domain DVKVTQSSRYLVKRTGEKVFLECVQDMDHENMFWYRQDPGLGLRLIYFSYDVKMKEKGDIPEGYSVSREKKERFSLILESASTNQTSMYLCASSLTGGDTQYFGPGTRLTVL.

The chain is built from TRBV9 and TRBJ2-7; 7 bases are shared with TRBD1. V lost 0 bases and J lost 4; bases outside the gene matches: 7. CDR3 length equals 15 residues. CDR1 is SGDLS, CDR2 YYNGEE, per germline. The CDR3 is CASSVGVGTEYEQYF. For the CDR3, the DNA is TGTGCCAGCAGCGTAGGCGTTGGGACAGAATACGAGCAGTACTTC.

V gene TRBV2 combines with J gene TRBJ1-2; D not certain. CDR3 length: 13 residues. Looked up from germline, CDR1 is SNHLY and CDR2 is FYNNEI. V was trimmed by 4 bases and J by 1 base, leaving 7 bases between them. The CDR3 here is CASSVAGNYGYTF. The CDR3 DNA reads TGTGCCAGCAGTGTTGCGGGTAACTATGGCTACACCTTC.

V usage is TRBV10-3 and J usage is TRBJ1-2; TRBD1 is a possible D gene (5 bases). Germline CDR1 and CDR2: ENHRY and SYGVKD. V gave up 6 bases and J gave up 4 bases, with 9 bases separating them. The CDR3 spans 12 residues. The CDR3 bases are TGTGCCATCAGCGAAGACAGCTATGGCTACACCTTC. Its translation is CAISEDSYGYTF.

The CDR3 nucleotides read TGTGCCAGCAGTTTATGGGGGACAGGGACTTTCTATGGCTACACCTTC. Translating it yields CASSLWGTGTFYGYTF. V gene TRBV27 combines with J gene TRBJ1-2; the match to TRBD1 covers 9 bases. Trimming at V came to 1 base and at J to 4 bases, leaving 7 bases not matched to a gene. CDR1 is MNHEY and CDR2 is SMNVEV in the germline V gene (reference sequence). The CDR3 consists of 16 residues.

V usage is TRBV10-2 and J usage is TRBJ2-7; perhaps TRBD2 as D (6 bases). Trimming took off 4 bases at V and 3 bases at J, with 16 bases between the two ends. CDR1 is WSHSY and CDR2 is SAAADI in the germline V gene. The CDR3 spans 15 residues. The CDR3 protein is CASSARFATSYEQYV. As DNA, the CDR3 is TGCGCCAGCAGTGCACGCTTCGCGACTAGCTACGAGCAGTACGTC.

The chain links TRBV25-1 to TRBJ2-1, with TRBD2 identical over 7 bases. The germline V gene has CDR1 MGHDK and CDR2 SYGVNS. This CDR3 spans 14 amino acids. V shed 10 bases and J 10 bases; nucleotides not matched to a gene: 16. CDR3 region: CATQTSQEVEEQFF. CDR3 DNA: TGTGCCACCCAGACTAGCCAAGAGGTGGAGGAGCAGTTCTTC.

The V and J genes are TRBV18 and TRBJ1-6; 8 bases match TRBD1. V lost 6 bases, J lost 10 bases, and 8 bases stayed unmatched. From germline, CDR1 is KGHSH and CDR2 LQKENI. This CDR3 is 14 amino acids long. DNA of the CDR3: TGTGCCAGCTCTCAGGACAGGGAAGGATCACCCCTCCACTTT. Protein: CASSQDREGSPLHF. Full variable domain (rest looked up from reference TRBV18 and TRBJ1-6): NAGVMQNPRHLVRRRGQEARLRCSPMKGHSHVYWYRQLPEEGLKFMVYLQKENIIDESGMPKERFSAEFPKEGPSILRIQQVVRGDSAAYFCASSQDREGSPLHFGNGTRLTVT.

The chain uses TRBV28 and TRBJ2-5, with 7 nucleotides matching TRBD1. The CDR3 runs 16 residues. The V gene end was trimmed by 9 bases and the J gene end by 4 bases; junction bases not matched to a gene: 17. Germline lookup yields CDR1 MDHEN and CDR2 SYDVKM. The CDR3, as DNA: TGTGCCAGTTGGGACAGTGGTTTGGGAGTTGCAGAGACCCAGTACTTC. It yields the protein CASWDSGLGVAETQYF.

The chain has TRBV10-3 and TRBJ2-3; 12 bases agree with TRBD1. The CDR3 totals 16 residues. After removal of 0 bases from V and 7 bases from J, the junction contained 5 bases not matched to a gene. CDR1 ENHRY and CDR2 SYGVKD come from the germline V gene. As DNA, the CDR3 is TGTGCCATCAGTGAGTCGGGACAGGGGGCGAGGAATACGCAGTATTTT. Protein: CAISESGQGARNTQYF.